These 6 T cell receptor beta chains share one sample of origin, sequenced in a study of shared clonotypes between healthy human individuals. Produced via immunoSEQ multiplex PCR; TCRdb's table is partial and in-frame only. The data contain some 600,000 clones, approximately 96% of them seen just once; the ten biggest clones take up 0.11%. Naive CD8 populations comprised CD45RO-negative cells positively selected for CCR7, excluding terminally differentiated effector memory CD45RA+ cells. Sequencing used naive CD8+ T cells sorted from blood. The receptors shown here come from a woman in her twenties or thirties in good health.

With regard to this clone: The sample carries other DNA sequences with the same CDR3. This rearrangement joins TRBV5-1 to TRBJ2-3; D gene unclear. Germline values: CDR1 SGHRS, CDR2 YFSETQ. Trimming removed 0 bases at V and 0 bases at J, with 8 bases between. There are 15 residues in the CDR3. CDR3 DNA sequence: TGCGCCAGCAGCTTGGAGTTTGCCAGCACAGATACGCAGTATTTT. The encoded protein is CASSLEFASTDTQYF.

This chain connects TRBV6-5 to TRBJ2-1; 9 positions match TRBD1. Germline V gene data show CDR1 as MNHEY and CDR2 as SVGAGI. Losses at the gene ends were 5 bases for V and 6 bases for J; bases not matched to a gene: 8. This CDR3 has 15 residues. This CDR3 is CASSVGTGPTNEQFF. Written as DNA, the CDR3 is TGTGCCAGCAGTGTCGGGACAGGGCCTACCAATGAGCAGTTCTTC.

J is TRBJ2-1 and V is TRBV9, with 8 nucleotides matching TRBD2. Unmatched junction bases numbered 8, after V lost 3 bases and J lost 6 bases. Germline CDR1 and CDR2: SGDLS and YYNGEE. This CDR3 region has 15 residues. CDR3 sequence reads: CASSGSGTYVNEQFF. The CDR3 bases are TGTGCCAGCAGCGGTAGCGGGACCTACGTCAATGAGCAGTTCTTC.

This clone showed up just once. The chain joins TRBV28 to TRBJ1-1; the D gene is possibly TRBD1 (6 bases). Trimming pared 2 bases from V and 1 base from J, leaving 14 bases between. CDR3 length equals 16 residues. Per germline, CDR1 MDHEN and CDR2 SYDVKM. Here the CDR3 DNA reads TGTGCCAGCAGTTTACTGGCAGGGGCGGCGAACACTGAAGCTTTCTTT. This codes for CASSLLAGAANTEAFF. The variable domain in full, completed from reference TRBV28 and TRBJ1-1, reads DVKVTQSSRYLVKRTGEKVFLECVQDMDHENMFWYRQDPGLGLRLIYFSYDVKMKEKGDIPEGYSVSREKKERFSLILESASTNQTSMYLCASSLLAGAANTEAFFGQGTRLTVV.

This chain joins TRBV9 and TRBJ2-2, with TRBD1 identical over 7 bases. The CDR3 is 16 residues long. Unmatched junction bases numbered 9, after V lost 7 bases and J lost 0 bases. Germline-derived CDR1 and CDR2 are SGDLS and YYNGEE. The CDR3 is CASGDRVQTNTGELFF. The CDR3 DNA is TGTGCCAGCGGAGACAGGGTCCAGACGAACACCGGGGAGCTGTTTTTT.

V usage is TRBV7-3 and J usage is TRBJ2-1; 12 bases fit TRBD2. The J segment lost 9 bases and the V segment lost 5 bases, leaving 11 bases of the junction unmatched. Germline CDR1 SGHTA, CDR2 FQGTGA. The CDR3 loop spans 16 amino acids. In DNA form, the CDR3 reads TGTGCCAGCAGCCCCAGACTAGCGGGGGAAGGGGGTGAGCAGTTCTTC. Translating it yields CASSPRLAGEGGEQFF.